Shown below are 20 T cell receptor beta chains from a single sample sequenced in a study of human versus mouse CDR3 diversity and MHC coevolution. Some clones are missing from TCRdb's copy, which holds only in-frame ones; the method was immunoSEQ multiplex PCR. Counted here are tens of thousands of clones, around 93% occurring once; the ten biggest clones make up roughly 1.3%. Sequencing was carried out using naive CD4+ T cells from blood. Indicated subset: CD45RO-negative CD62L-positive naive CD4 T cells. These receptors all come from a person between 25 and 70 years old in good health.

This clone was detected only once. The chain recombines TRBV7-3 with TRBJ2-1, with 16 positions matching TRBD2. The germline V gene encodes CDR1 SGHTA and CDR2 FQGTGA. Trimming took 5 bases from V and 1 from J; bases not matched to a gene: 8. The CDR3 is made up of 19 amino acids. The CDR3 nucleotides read TGTGCCAGCAGCCCACTGGGACTAGCGGGAGGGGGGTCCTACAATGAGCAGTTCTTC. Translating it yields CASSPLGLAGGGSYNEQFF.

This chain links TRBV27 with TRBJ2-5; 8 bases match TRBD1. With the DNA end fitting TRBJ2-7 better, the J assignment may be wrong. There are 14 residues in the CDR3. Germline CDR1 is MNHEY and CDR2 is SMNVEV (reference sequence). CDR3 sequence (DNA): TGTGCCAGCAGTTTACAGCAGGGGGCGAACGAGCAGTACTTC. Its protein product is CASSLQQGANEQYF.

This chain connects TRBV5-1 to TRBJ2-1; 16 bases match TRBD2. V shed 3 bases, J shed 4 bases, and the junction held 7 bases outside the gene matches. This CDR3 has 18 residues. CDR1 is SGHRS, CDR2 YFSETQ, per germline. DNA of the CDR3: TGCGCCAGCAGCTCGGGACTAGCGGGAGGGTTGGGTTACAATGAGCAGTTCTTC. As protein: CASSSGLAGGLGYNEQFF.

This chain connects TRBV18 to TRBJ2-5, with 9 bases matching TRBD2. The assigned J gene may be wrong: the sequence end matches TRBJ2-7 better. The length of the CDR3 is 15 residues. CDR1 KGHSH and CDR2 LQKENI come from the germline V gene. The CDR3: CASSPALAGEYEQYF. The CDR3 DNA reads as TGTGCCAGCTCACCAGCCTTAGCGGGAGAGTACGAGCAGTACTTC.

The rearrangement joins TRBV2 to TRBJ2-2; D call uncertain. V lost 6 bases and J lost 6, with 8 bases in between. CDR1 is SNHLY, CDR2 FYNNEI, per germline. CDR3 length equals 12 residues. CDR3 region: CASSVSPGELFF. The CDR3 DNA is TGTGCCAGCAGCGTGTCTCCCGGGGAGCTGTTTTTT. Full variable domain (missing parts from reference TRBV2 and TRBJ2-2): EPEVTQTPSHQVTQMGQEVILRCVPISNHLYFYWYRQILGQKVEFLVSFYNNEISEKSEIFDDQFSVERPDGSNFTLKIRSTKLEDSAMYFCASSVSPGELFFGEGSRLTVL.

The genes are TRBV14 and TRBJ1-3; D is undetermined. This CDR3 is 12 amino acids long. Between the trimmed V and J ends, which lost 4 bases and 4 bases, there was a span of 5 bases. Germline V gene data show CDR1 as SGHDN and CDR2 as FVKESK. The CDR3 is CASSPQGNTIYF. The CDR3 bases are TGTGCCAGCAGCCCACAGGGAAACACCATATATTTT.

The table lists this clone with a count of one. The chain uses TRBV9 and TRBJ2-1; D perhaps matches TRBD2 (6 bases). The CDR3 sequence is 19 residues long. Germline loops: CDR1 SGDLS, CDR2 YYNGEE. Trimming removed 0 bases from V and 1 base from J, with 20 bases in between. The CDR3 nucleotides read TGTGCCAGCAGCGTAGGATCGGGGTGGGAGGCGGCATCCTACAATGAGCAGTTCTTC. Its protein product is CASSVGSGWEAASYNEQFF.

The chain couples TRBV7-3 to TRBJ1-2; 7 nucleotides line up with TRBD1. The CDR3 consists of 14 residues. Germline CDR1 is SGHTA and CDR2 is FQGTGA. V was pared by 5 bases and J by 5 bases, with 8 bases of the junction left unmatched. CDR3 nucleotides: TGTGCCAGCAGCCCAGGGACAGAAACTTATGGCTACACCTTC. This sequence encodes CASSPGTETYGYTF.

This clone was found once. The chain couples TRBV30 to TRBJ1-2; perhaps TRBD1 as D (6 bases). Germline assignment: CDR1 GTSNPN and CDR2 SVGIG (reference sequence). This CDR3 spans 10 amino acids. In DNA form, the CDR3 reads TGTGCATCCACAGGGCTTGGCTACACCTTC. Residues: CASTGLGYTF.

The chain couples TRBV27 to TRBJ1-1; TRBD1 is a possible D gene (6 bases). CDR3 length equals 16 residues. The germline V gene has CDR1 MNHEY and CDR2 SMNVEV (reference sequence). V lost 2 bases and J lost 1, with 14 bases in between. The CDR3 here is CASSLIRDTGNTEAFF. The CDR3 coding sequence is TGTGCCAGCAGTTTAATACGGGACACAGGGAACACTGAAGCTTTCTTT.

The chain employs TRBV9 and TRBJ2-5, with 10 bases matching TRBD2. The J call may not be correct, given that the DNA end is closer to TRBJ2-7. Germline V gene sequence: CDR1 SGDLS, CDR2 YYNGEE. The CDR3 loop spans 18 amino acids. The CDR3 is CASSVGASGRFMAYEQYF. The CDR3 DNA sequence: TGTGCCAGCAGCGTAGGGGCTAGCGGGAGATTCATGGCCTACGAGCAGTACTTC.

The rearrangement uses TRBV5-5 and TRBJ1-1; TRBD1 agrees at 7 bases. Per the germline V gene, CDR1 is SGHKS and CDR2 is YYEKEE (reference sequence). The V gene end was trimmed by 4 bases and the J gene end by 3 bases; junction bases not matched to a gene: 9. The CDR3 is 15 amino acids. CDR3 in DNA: TGTGCCAGCAGCCGCCGACCTCAGGGGGACACTGAAGCTTTCTTT. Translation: CASSRRPQGDTEAFF.

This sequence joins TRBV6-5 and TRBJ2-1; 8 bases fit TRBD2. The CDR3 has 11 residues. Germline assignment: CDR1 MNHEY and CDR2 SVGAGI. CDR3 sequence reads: CATGGPNEQFF. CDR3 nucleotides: TGTGCAACGGGGGGGCCCAATGAGCAGTTCTTC.

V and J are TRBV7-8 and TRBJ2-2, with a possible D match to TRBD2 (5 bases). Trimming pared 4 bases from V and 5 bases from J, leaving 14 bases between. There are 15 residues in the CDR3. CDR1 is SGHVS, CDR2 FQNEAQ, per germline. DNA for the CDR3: TGTGCCAGCAGCTGGGAGACCTTGGGGACCGGGGAGCTGTTTTTT. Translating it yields CASSWETLGTGELFF.

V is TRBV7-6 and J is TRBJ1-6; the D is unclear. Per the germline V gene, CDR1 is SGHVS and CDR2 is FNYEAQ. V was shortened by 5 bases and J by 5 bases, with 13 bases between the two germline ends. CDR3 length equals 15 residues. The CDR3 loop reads CASSPSRLHNSPLHF. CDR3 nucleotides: TGTGCCAGCAGCCCATCCAGGTTGCATAATTCACCCCTCCACTTT.

The CDR3 coding sequence is TGTGCCAGCAGCGTAGGCCCTAGCGGGGTCACCGGGGAGCTGTTTTTT. As protein: CASSVGPSGVTGELFF. The chain is built from TRBV9 and TRBJ2-2, with TRBD2 matching over 9 bases. Looked up from germline, CDR1 is SGDLS and CDR2 is YYNGEE. V trimming: 0 bases; J trimming: 4 bases; junction bases outside the gene matches: 4. This CDR3 region has 16 residues.

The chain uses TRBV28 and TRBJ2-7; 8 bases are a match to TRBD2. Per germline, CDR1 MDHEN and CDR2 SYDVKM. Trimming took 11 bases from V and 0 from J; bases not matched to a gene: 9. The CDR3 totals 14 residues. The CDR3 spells CAGQSAGDSYEQYF. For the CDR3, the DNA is TGTGCCGGCCAATCAGCGGGAGACTCCTACGAGCAGTACTTC.

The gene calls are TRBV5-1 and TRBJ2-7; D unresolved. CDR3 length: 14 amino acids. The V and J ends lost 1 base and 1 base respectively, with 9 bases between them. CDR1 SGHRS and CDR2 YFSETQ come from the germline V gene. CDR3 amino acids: CASSLSQTSYEQYF. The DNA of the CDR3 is TGCGCCAGCAGCTTGAGTCAGACTTCCTACGAGCAGTACTTC.

CDR3 coding DNA: TGCGCCAGCAGCCCCGAGGGACTAGCGAGATACGAGCAGTACTTC. It translates to CASSPEGLARYEQYF. The chain joins TRBV4-3 to TRBJ2-7; 10 positions match TRBD2. This CDR3 is built from 15 residues. Trimming removed 4 bases from V and 4 bases from J; junction bases left unmatched: 7. The germline gives CDR1 LGHNA, CDR2 YSLEER.

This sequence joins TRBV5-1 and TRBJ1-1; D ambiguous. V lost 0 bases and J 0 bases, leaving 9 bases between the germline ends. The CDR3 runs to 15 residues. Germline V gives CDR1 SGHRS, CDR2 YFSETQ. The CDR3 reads CASSLGADLNTEAFF. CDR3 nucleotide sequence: TGCGCCAGCAGCTTGGGAGCAGACTTGAACACTGAAGCTTTCTTT.